This TCR beta chain came from a study of blood T cell repertoires in COVID-19. Overall study: Two consecutive negative NP/OP PCR tests, clearance, or resolved symptoms defined Cohort 3 recovery. From the United States, Italy and Spain came samples of acute and convalescent COVID-19.

Source study methods: By means of reference gene primer amplification, nucleated cell counts were estimated. Here immunoSEQ multiplex PCR was the method, and the copy in TCRdb shows in-frame clones only, minus some. From that table come the V and J calls and clone size; the DNA was used to work out D and trimming. The sample has under 150,000 clones; 84% are singletons. Participants were aged about 18 to 100 years, lived in under 25 US areas, and enrolled virtually. The CDR3 is 13 residues long. CDR1 and CDR2 (germline): SEHNR, FQNEAQ (reference sequence). Trimming took 5 bases from V and 7 from J; bases not matched to a gene: 4.

The sequence was collected from a man in his forties or fifties in a cohort exposed to, infected with or recovered from COVID-19 (not recorded which). The sample was PBMCs or T cells enriched from blood (not recorded which). The chain links TRBV7-9 to TRBJ1-5; 8 bases match TRBD1. As DNA, the CDR3 is TGTGCCAGCAGCCAGACAGGGGAGCAGCCCCAGCATTTT. Amino acid sequence: CASSQTGEQPQHF.